This TCR beta chain was documented in a study of OX40 agonist ivuxolimab in advanced cancers. Overall study context: Patients with prior anti-PD-1, anti-PD-L1 or anti-CTLA-4 therapy were eligible; less than 50% had some. The study, taken as a whole, reports: Among some nonresponders, normalized T-cell clonal expansion was also low. Dosing at 0.1 to 3.0 mg/kg was accompanied by clonal expansion of CD4+ and CD8+ blood T cells by week 6.

V trimming: 5 bases; J trimming: 6 bases; junction bases outside the gene matches: 4. Germline values: CDR1 MDHEN, CDR2 SYDVKM. CDR3 length: 13 residues. Sequenced by immunoSEQ multiplex PCR; TCRdb stores in-frame clones only, minus some. The sample has about 73,000 clones, 65% to 90% seen once. Concerning this clone: As yet, its antigen is unknown.

This chain uses TRBV28 with TRBJ1-5; 7 bases are a match to TRBD1. This material consisted of CD4+ or CD8+ T cells sorted from blood, taken in a trial of the OX40 agonist ivuxolimab. The sequence was collected from an adult with an advanced solid tumor such as melanoma, head and neck, liver or kidney cancer. The CDR3 DNA reads as TGTGCCAGCAGTCGGGACAGTGTTCAGCCCCAGCATTTT. This codes for CASSRDSVQPQHF.